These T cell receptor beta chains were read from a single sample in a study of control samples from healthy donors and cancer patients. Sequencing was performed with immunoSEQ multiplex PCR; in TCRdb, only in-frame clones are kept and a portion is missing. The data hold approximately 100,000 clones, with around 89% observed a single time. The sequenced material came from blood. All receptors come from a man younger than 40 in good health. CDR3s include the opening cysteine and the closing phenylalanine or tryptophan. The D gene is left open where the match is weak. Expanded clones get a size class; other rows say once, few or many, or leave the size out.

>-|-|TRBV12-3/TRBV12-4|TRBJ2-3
TGTGCCAGCAGTTTCGGGTATACGCAGTATTTT
CASSFGYTQYF
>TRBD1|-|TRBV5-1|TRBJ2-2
TGCGCCAGCAGCTTAGGGACAGGGTACACCGGGGAGCTGTTTTTT
CASSLGTGYTGELFF
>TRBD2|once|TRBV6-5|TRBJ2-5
TGTGCCAGCAAAGCTAGCGGGGCGACAGAGACCCAGTACTTC
CASKASGATETQYF
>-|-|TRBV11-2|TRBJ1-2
TGTGCCAGCAGCTTATCGGAGGGCTACACCTTC
CASSLSEGYTF
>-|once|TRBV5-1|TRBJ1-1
TGCGCCAGCAACTCGGCGGGCGGACAGAACACTGAAGCTTTCTTT
CASNSAGGQNTEAFF
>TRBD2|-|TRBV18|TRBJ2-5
TGTGCCAGCTCACCGGGAGGGATGGAGACCCAGTACTTC
CASSPGGMETQYF
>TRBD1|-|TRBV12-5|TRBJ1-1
TGTGCTAGTGGTCCGGGGTACGGACAGGGGGGAAGAACTGAAGCTTTCTTT
CASGPGYGQGGRTEAFF
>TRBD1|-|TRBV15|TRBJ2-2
TGTGCCACCAGCAGAGAGTACAGGGGGGCGGGGGAGCTGTTTTTT
CATSREYRGAGELFF
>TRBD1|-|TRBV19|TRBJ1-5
TGTGCCAGTGGATCTCCCACCAGACAGGGAAGGAGCAATCAGCCCCAGCATTTT
CASGSPTRQGRSNQPQHF
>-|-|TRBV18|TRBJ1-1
TGTGCCAGCTCACGACCTGCAGAGGGAGCTTTCTTT
CASSRPAEGAFF
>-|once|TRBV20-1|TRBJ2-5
TGCAGTGCTCATCGAGAGACCCAGTACTTC
CSAHRETQYF
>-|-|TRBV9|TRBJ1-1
TGTGCCAGCACCCGAACAGGGAACACTGAAGCTTTCTTT
CASTRTGNTEAFF
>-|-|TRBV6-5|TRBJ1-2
TGTGCCAGCAGGCAGGGAGTAGGCTACACCTTC
CASRQGVGYTF
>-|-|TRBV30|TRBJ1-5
TGTGCCTGGAGTCTCCATAGCAATCAGCCCCAGCATTTT
CAWSLHSNQPQHF
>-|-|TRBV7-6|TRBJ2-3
TGTGCCAGCAGTCGAACCACAGATACGCAGTATTTT
CASSRTTDTQYF
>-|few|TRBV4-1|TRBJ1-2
TGCGCCAGCAGCCGACAGGACTCCTCGGACTATGGCTACACCTTC
CASSRQDSSDYGYTF
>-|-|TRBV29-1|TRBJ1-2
TGCAGCGACCAGACAGTGAGTTATGGCTACACCTTC
CSDQTVSYGYTF
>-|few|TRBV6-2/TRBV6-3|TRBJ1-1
TGTGCCAGCAGTTCGAGGGTTGGGGGGGATGAAGCTTTCTTT
CASSSRVGGDEAFF
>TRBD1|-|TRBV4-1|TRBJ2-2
TGCGCCAGCAGCCAGTATACAGGGGTTTTTAACACCGGGGAGCTGTTTTTT
CASSQYTGVFNTGELFF
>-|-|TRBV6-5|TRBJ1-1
TGTGCCAGCAGAGGGACGGGGAACACTGAAGCTTTCTTT
CASRGTGNTEAFF
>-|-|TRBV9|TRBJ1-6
TGTGCCAGCAGCGAGGGACCGCTCGGCTCACCCCTCCACTTT
CASSEGPLGSPLHF
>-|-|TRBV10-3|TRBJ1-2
TGTGCCATCAGTGAGCCCAGACAGCCCTATGGCTACACCTTC
CAISEPRQPYGYTF
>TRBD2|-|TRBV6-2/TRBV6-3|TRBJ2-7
TGTGCCAGCAGTTACCCATCGTCGAGCAGGGCGTCGCGGGAGGACGAGCAGTACTTC
CASSYPSSSRASREDEQYF
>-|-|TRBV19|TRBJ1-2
TGTGCCAGTAGTACCGGGTCCGGTGGCTACACCTTC
CASSTGSGGYTF
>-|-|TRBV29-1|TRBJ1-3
TGCAGCGTTCGGAGGGCCCTGGACGGGAACACCATATATTTT
CSVRRALDGNTIYF
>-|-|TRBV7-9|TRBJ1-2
TGTGCCAGCAGCCCATTGACACCCTACACCTTC
CASSPLTPYTF
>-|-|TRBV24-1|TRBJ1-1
TGTGCCACCAGTGTCGGCAGCTACACTGAAGCTTTCTTT
CATSVGSYTEAFF
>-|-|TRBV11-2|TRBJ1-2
TGTGCCAGCAGGGACGCGGTCGGGGTAAAGAACTATGGCTACACCTTC
CASRDAVGVKNYGYTF
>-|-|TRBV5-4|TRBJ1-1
TGTGCCAGCAGCTTGGGACTGAACACTGAAGCTTTCTTT
CASSLGLNTEAFF
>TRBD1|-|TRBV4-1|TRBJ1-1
TGCGCCAGCAGCAAATTACAGGGGGGTAAAACAACTGAAGCTTTCTTT
CASSKLQGGKTTEAFF
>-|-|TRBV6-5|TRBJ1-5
TGTGCCAGCAGCAATCAGGAGACCGGGGGTCAGCCCCAGCATTTT
CASSNQETGGQPQHF
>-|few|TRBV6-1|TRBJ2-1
TGTGCCAGCAGTGAAAGGAGGTGGGAGACAGCCATCTCCTACAATGAGCAGTTCTTC
CASSERRWETAISYNEQFF
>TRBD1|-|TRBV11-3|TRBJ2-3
TGTGCCAGCAGCTTCAGACAGGGGGAGGATACGCAGTATTTT
CASSFRQGEDTQYF
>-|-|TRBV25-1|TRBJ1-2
TGTGCCAGCAGTGAAGGGACTATCTCCTATGGCTACACCTTC
CASSEGTISYGYTF
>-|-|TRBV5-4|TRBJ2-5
TGTGCCAGCAGCCCCTGGGGGAGCCTGTACCAAGAGACCCAGTACTTC
CASSPWGSLYQETQYF
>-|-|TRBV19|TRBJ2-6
TGTGCCAGTAGTAGGGCAGGGGCGTCTGGGGCCAACGTCCTGACTTTC
CASSRAGASGANVLTF
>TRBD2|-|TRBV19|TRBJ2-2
TGTGCCAGTAGTGTCCCTAGCGGGATCACGGGCGGGGAGCTGTTTTTT
CASSVPSGITGGELFF
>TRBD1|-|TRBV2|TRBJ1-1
TGTGCCAGCAGCCGGACAGGGCCCTTTGAAGCTTTCTTT
CASSRTGPFEAFF
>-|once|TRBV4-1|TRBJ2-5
TGCGCCAGCAGCCGGAATCGGGACATCCAAGAGACCCAGTACTTC
CASSRNRDIQETQYF
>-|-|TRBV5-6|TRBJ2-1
TGTGCCAGCAACCCCGACGGCCCTACCTCCTACAATGAGCAGTTCTTC
CASNPDGPTSYNEQFF